Listed below are T cell receptor beta chains from one sample, sequenced in a study of molecular identifiers for immune sequencing clone quantification. In TCRdb, the PCR reads were re-called with MiXCR into one record per CDR3 protein. The sample records a few hundred thousand distinct CDR3 sequences, roughly 25% being singletons. The sample comprised naive CD8+ T cells from blood, with Jurkat cell RNA spiked in. The receptors derive from a human donor in good health. Some libraries in this study had Jurkat cell RNA spiked in. Each CDR3 is given with its conserved first and last residue. A D gene is named only where the DNA matches it firmly.

J gene	D gene	V gene	CDR3 protein
TRBJ2-5	TRBD1	TRBV18	CASSPIGGQEETQYF
TRBJ2-1	TRBD1	TRBV24-1	CATSDKNRDSISYNEQFF
TRBJ1-6	.	TRBV9	CASSVAELGSPLHF
TRBJ2-1	TRBD2	TRBV4-3	CASSLWTSGYNEQFF
TRBJ2-7	.	TRBV4-1	CASSSLGGSYEQYF
TRBJ2-1	.	TRBV25-1	CASNVQGGNEQFF
TRBJ2-7	TRBD2	TRBV4-3	CASSQGLASNEQYF
TRBJ1-2	.	TRBV5-6	CASSPFGLNFYGYTF
TRBJ1-1	.	TRBV2	CASSVTSNTEAFF
TRBJ2-2	.	TRBV13	CASSPERASTGELFF
TRBJ2-1	TRBD2	TRBV11-2	CASSLTTSGGLNEQFF
TRBJ2-1	.	TRBV9	CASSGPRKAADNEQFF
TRBJ1-1	.	TRBV2	CASSEAGCGTEALF
TRBJ2-7	.	TRBV27	CASSPLSSYEQYF
TRBJ1-1	.	TRBV19	CASSIVPYTEAFF
TRBJ2-3	.	TRBV5-1	CASSLARGDRTDTQYF
TRBJ2-6	.	TRBV20-1	CSARGADRSSGANVLTF